This record looks at one T cell receptor (beta chain) sequence and its context. Original processing methods: Reference gene primer amplification in the assay estimated nucleated cell counts. The table came from immunoSEQ multiplex PCR; TCRdb's copy has only in-frame clones and leaves some out. V, J and clone size derive from that table, while D and trimming were established from the DNA sequence. This table holds 100,000 to 150,000 clones, around 81% found once. This entry is derived from a study of blood T cell repertoires in COVID-19. Across the whole study: The origin of the acute and convalescent COVID-19 samples was the United States, Italy and Spain. From T cells, B-cell-depleted T cells, or PBMCs came the material, which was cDNA or gDNA.

The receptor was derived from a woman aged 60 to 75 with active or convalescent COVID-19. The specimen sequenced was peripheral blood.

The CDR3 DNA follows: TGTGCCAGCAGCTTATGGGACAGGCAAGAGACCCAGTACTTC. This sequence encodes CASSLWDRQETQYF. The chain combines TRBV7-9 with TRBJ2-5; 8 bases agree with TRBD1. CDR3 length: 14 amino acids. Looked up from germline, CDR1 is SEHNR and CDR2 is FQNEAQ (reference sequence). Trimming removed 2 bases from V and 2 bases from J; junction bases left unmatched: 1.